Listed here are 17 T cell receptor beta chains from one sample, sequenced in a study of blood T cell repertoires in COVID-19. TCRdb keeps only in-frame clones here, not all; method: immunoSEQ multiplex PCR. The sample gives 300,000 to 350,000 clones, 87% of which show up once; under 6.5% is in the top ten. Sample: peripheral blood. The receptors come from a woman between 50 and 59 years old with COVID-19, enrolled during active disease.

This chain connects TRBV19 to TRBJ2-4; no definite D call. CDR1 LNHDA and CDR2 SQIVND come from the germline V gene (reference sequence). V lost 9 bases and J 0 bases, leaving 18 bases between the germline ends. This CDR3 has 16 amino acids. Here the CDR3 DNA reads TGTGCCAGCCCGGTTTTAGCCCCCTTAGCCAAAAACATTCAGTACTTC. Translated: CASPVLAPLAKNIQYF. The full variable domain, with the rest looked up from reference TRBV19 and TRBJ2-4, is DGGITQSPKYLFRKEGQNVTLSCEQNLNHDAMYWYRQDPGQGLRLIYYSQIVNDFQKGDIAEGYSVSREKKESFPLTVTSAQKNPTAFYLCASPVLAPLAKNIQYFGAGTRLSVL.

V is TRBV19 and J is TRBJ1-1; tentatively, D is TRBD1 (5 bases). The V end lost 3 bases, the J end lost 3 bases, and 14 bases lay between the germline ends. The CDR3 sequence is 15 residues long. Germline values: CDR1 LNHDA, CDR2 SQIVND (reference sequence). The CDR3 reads CASSMGRGWDTEAFF. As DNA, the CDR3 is TGTGCCAGTAGTATGGGGCGTGGTTGGGACACTGAAGCTTTCTTT. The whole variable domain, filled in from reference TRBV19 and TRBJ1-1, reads DGGITQSPKYLFRKEGQNVTLSCEQNLNHDAMYWYRQDPGQGLRLIYYSQIVNDFQKGDIAEGYSVSREKKESFPLTVTSAQKNPTAFYLCASSMGRGWDTEAFFGQGTRLTVV.

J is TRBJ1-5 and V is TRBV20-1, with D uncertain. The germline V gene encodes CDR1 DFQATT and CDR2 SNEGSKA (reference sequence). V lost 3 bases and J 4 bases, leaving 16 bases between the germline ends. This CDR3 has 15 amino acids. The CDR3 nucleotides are TGCAGTGCTAGTGGGCGAGGGCAGAGTAATCAGCCCCAGCATTTT. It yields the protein CSASGRGQSNQPQHF.

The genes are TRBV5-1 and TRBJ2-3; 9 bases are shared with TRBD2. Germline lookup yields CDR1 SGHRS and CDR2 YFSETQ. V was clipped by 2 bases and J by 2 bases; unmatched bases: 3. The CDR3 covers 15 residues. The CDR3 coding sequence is TGCGCCAGCAGCTTAAGACTAGCGGCCACAGATACGCAGTATTTT. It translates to CASSLRLAATDTQYF.

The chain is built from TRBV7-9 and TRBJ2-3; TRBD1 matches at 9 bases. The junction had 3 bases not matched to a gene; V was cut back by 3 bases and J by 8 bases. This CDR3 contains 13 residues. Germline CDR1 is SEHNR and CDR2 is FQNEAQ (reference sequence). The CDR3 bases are TGTGCCAGCAGCTTTGACAGGGGGGGTACGCAGTATTTT. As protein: CASSFDRGGTQYF.

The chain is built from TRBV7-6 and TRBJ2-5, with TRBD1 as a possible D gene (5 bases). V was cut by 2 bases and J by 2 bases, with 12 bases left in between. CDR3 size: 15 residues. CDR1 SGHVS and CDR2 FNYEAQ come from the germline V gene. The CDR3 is CASSLQAGRQETQYF. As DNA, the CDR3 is TGTGCCAGCAGCTTACAGGCAGGGCGACAAGAGACCCAGTACTTC.

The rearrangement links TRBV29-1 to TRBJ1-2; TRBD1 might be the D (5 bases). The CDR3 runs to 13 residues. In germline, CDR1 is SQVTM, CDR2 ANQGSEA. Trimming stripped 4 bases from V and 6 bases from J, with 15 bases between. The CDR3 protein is CSVAGGAGDGYTF. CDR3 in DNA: TGCAGCGTTGCCGGTGGGGCAGGCGATGGCTACACCTTC.

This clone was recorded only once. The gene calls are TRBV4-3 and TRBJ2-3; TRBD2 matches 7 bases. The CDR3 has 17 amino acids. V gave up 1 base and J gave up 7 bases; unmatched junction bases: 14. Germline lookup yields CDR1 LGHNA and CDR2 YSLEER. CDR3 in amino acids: CASSQGGWAGAGNTQYF. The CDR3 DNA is TGCGCCAGCAGCCAAGGCGGCTGGGCGGGAGCGGGGAATACGCAGTATTTT.

The CDR3 region is CASSLVGQLNTEAFF. The CDR3 DNA is TGTGCCAGCAGCTTAGTGGGCCAGTTGAACACTGAAGCTTTCTTT. The chain links TRBV7-9 to TRBJ1-1; D uncertain. The CDR3 is made up of 15 amino acids. CDR1 is SEHNR, CDR2 FQNEAQ, per germline (reference sequence). V was cut by 1 base and J by 0 bases, with 9 bases left in between.

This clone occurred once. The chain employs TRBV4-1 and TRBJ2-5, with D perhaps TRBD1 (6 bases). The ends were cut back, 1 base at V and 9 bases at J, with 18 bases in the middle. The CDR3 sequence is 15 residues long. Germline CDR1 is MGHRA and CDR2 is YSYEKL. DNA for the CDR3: TGCGCCAGCAGCCAAGCCGGGACACCTAGCACGGCCCAGTACTTC. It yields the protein CASSQAGTPSTAQYF.

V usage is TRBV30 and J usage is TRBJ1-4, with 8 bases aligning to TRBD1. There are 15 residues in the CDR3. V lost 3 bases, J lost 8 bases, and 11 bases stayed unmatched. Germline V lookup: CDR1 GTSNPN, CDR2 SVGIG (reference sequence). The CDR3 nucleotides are TGTGCCTGGAGGACTAGGACAGGGTGGAAGGAAAAACTGTTTTTT. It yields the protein CAWRTRTGWKEKLFF.

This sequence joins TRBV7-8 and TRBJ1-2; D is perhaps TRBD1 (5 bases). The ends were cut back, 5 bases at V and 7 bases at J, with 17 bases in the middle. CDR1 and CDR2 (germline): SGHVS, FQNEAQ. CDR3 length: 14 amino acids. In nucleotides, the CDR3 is TGTGCCAGCAGCCCGGGCGGGGGGTCCGGTGGCTACACCTTC. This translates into CASSPGGGSGGYTF.

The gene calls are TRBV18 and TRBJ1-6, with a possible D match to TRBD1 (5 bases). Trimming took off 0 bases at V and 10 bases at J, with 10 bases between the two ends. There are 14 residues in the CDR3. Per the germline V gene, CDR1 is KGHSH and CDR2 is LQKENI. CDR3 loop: CASSPPGAGSPLHF. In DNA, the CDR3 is TGTGCCAGCTCACCACCAGGGGCGGGGTCACCCCTCCACTTT.

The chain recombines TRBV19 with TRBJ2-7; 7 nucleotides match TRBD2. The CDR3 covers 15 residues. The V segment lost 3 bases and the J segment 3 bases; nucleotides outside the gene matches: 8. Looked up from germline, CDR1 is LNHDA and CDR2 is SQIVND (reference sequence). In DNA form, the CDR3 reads TGTGCCAGTAGTATGTTCGGGCTAGCGGACTACGAGCAGTACTTC. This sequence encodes CASSMFGLADYEQYF.

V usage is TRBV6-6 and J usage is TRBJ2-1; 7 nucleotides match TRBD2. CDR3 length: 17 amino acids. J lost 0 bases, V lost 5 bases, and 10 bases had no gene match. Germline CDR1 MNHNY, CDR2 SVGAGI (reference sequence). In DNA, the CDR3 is TGTGCCAGCAGTCAGACAAGCGGGGCAAGCTCCTACAATGAGCAGTTCTTC. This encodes CASSQTSGASSYNEQFF.

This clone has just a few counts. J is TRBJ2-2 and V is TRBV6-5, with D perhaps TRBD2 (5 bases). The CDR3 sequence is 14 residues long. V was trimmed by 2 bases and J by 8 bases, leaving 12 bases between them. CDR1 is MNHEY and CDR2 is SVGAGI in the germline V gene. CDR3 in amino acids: CASSYLDSGGELFF. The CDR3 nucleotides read TGTGCCAGCAGTTACCTGGACTCGGGGGGGGAGCTGTTTTTT.

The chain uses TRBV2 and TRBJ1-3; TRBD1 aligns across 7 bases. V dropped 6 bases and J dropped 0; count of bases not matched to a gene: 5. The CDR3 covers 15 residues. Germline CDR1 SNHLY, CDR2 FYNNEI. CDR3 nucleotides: TGTGCCAGCAGCCCCGGGACAGCCTCTGGAAACACCATATATTTT. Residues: CASSPGTASGNTIYF.